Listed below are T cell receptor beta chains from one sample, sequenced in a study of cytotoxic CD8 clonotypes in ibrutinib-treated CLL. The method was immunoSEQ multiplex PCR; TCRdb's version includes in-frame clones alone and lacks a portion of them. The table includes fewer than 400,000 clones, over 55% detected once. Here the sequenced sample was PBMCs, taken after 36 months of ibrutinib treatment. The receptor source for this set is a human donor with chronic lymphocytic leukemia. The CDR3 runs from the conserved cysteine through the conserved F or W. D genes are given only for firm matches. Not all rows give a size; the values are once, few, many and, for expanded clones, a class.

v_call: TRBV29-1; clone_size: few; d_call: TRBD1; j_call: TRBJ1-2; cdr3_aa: CSALDRENYGYTF; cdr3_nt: TGCAGCGCCCTTGACAGGGAAAACTATGGCTACACCTTC
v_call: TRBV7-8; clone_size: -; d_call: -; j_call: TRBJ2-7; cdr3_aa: CASSPEVRSYEQYF; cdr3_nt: TGTGCCAGCAGCCCGGAAGTGAGATCCTACGAGCAGTACTTC
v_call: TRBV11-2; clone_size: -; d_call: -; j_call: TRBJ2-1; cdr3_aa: CASRLGGNEQFF; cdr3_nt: TGTGCCAGCAGGTTAGGGGGAAATGAGCAGTTCTTC
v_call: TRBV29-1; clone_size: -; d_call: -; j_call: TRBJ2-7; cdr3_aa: CSVVTQSSYEQYF; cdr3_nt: TGCAGCGTTGTCACCCAGAGCTCCTACGAGCAGTACTTC
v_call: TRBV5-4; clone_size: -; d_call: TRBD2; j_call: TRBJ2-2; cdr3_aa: CASSSGLAGGPGELFF; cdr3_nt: TGTGCCAGCAGCTCCGGACTAGCGGGAGGGCCGGGGGAGCTGTTTTTT
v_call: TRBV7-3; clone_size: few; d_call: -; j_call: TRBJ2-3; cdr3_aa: CASSLGRTGYTQYF; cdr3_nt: TGTGCCAGCAGCTTAGGACGTACAGGGTATACGCAGTATTTT
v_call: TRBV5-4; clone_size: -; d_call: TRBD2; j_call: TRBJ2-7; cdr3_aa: CASSSPGLAGGDEQYF; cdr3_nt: TGTGCCAGCAGCTCTCCGGGACTAGCGGGGGGTGACGAGCAGTACTTC
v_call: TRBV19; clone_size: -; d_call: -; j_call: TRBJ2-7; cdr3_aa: CASSIDLVTSYEQYF; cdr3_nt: TGTGCCAGTAGTATAGATCTGGTGACATCCTACGAGCAGTACTTC
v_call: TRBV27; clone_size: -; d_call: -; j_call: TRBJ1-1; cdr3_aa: CASSFGQGNTEAFF; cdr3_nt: TGTGCCAGCAGTTTCGGGCAGGGTAACACTGAAGCTTTCTTT
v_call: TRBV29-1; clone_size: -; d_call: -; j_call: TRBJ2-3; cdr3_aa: CSVEEGGGTDTQYF; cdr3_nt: TGCAGCGTTGAGGAAGGGGGGGGCACAGATACGCAGTATTTT
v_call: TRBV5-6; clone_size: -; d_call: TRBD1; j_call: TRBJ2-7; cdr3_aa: CASTYFLTLRDRGHEQYF; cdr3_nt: TGTGCCAGCACCTATTTTCTCACCCTCCGGGACAGGGGCCACGAGCAGTACTTC
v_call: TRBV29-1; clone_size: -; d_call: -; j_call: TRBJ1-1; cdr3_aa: CSVRSRTANTEAFF; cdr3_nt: TGCAGCGTTCGCAGCCGGACAGCGAACACTGAAGCTTTCTTT
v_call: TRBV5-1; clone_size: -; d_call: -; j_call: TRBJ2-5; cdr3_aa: CASSGSSDQETQYF; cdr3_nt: TGCGCCAGCAGCGGTTCTAGCGACCAAGAGACCCAGTACTTC
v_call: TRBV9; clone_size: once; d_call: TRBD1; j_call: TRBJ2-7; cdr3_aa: CASSGTGLSSYEQYF; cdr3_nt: TGTGCCAGCAGCGGGACAGGGCTAAGCTCCTACGAGCAGTACTTC
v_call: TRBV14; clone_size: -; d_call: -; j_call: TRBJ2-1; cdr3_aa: CASSLYRTHYNEQFF; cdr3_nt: TGTGCCAGCAGCCTTTATCGGACGCATTACAATGAGCAGTTCTTC
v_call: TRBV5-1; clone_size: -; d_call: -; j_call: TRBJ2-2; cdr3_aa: CASTWRLSGTGELFF; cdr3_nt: TGCGCCAGCACCTGGAGGCTATCGGGCACCGGGGAGCTGTTTTTT
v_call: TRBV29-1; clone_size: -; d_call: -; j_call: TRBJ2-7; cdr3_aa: CSVVQGPYEQYF; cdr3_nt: TGCAGCGTTGTTCAGGGCCCGTACGAGCAGTACTTC
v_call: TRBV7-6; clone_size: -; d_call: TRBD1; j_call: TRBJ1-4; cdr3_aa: CASSLLGGGQGFEKLFF; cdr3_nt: TGTGCCAGCAGCTTATTAGGGGGCGGACAAGGTTTTGAAAAACTGTTTTTT
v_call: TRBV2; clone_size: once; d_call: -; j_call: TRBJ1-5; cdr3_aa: CASKPDFNQPQHF; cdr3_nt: TGTGCCAGCAAGCCGGATTTCAATCAGCCCCAGCATTTT
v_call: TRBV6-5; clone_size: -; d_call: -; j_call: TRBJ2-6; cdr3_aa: CASSYSRTGANVLTF; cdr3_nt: TGTGCCAGCAGTTACTCGAGGACCGGGGCCAACGTCCTGACTTTC
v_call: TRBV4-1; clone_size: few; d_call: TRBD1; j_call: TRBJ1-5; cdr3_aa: CASSQAGGGRQPQHF; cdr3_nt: TGCGCCAGCAGCCAAGCAGGGGGCGGGAGGCAGCCCCAGCATTTT
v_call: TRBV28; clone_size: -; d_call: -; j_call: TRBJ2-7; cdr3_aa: CASSLAPIRRTSYEQYF; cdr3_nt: TGTGCCAGCAGTTTAGCCCCAATCCGACGGACCTCCTACGAGCAGTACTTC